The 5 T cell receptor beta chains listed next were all sequenced from one sample in a study of shared clonotypes between healthy human individuals. TCRdb's table, derived via immunoSEQ multiplex PCR, lists solely in-frame clones and lacks some. This repertoire shows 2 million to 3 million clones, approximately 94% found once; its top ten account for around 0.4%. The specimen sequenced was naive CD4+ T cells from PBMCs. The subset denotes: CD45RA+ positively selected. These receptors were collected from a man aged 18 to 29 in good health. Some clones in this sample may be carry-over from other donors' samples.

The chain recombines TRBV5-4 with TRBJ1-5; 7 nucleotides agree with TRBD1. This CDR3 contains 17 residues. After removal of 1 base from V and 3 bases from J, the junction contained 10 bases not matched to a gene. Germline V gene lookup returns CDR1 SGHNT and CDR2 YYREEE (reference sequence). The CDR3 spells CASSLNVGTEDNQPQHF. The CDR3 region has the DNA TGTGCCAGCAGCTTGAACGTAGGGACAGAAGACAATCAGCCCCAGCATTTT.

The chain has TRBV19 and TRBJ2-7, with D tentatively TRBD1 (5 bases). V lost 7 bases and J 0 bases, leaving 13 bases between the germline ends. Germline CDR1 is LNHDA and CDR2 is SQIVND (reference sequence). The CDR3 runs 14 residues. This chain's CDR3 is CASTPRANSYEQYF. As DNA, the CDR3 is TGTGCCAGTACCCCCAGGGCGAACTCCTACGAGCAGTACTTC.

This clone was recorded once. The rearrangement uses TRBV7-2 and TRBJ1-1; 7 bases match TRBD1. Germline CDR1 and CDR2: SGHTA and FQGNSA. J lost 3 bases, V lost 2 bases, and 6 bases had no gene match. CDR3 length equals 15 residues. The CDR3: CASSLRGPGYTEAFF. DNA for the CDR3: TGTGCCAGCAGCTTAAGGGGGCCCGGTTACACTGAAGCTTTCTTT.

In the case of this clone: Other DNA sequences in the same sample also yield this CDR3. V and J are TRBV5-1 and TRBJ2-6; D not certain. Germline V CDR1 and CDR2: SGHRS, YFSETQ. Trimming removed 4 bases from V and 0 bases from J, with 5 bases in between. The CDR3 totals 14 residues. The chain's CDR3 is CASSASSGANVLTF. CDR3 sequence (DNA): TGCGCCAGCAGCGCTAGCTCTGGGGCCAACGTCCTGACTTTC.

The chain carries TRBV4-1 and TRBJ2-6; a weak D match, TRBD2 (6 bases). Trimming removed 4 bases from V and 0 bases from J, with 19 bases in between. CDR3 length equals 19 residues. Germline values: CDR1 MGHRA, CDR2 YSYEKL. The CDR3 bases are TGCGCCAGCAGCCTCCAGAAAGGGACTCAGCTCTCTGGGGCCAACGTCCTGACTTTC. This translates into CASSLQKGTQLSGANVLTF.